The 23 T cell receptor beta chains presented below share a single source sample, sequenced in a study of tumor-infiltrating lymphocytes in localized non-small cell lung cancer. Generated by immunoSEQ multiplex PCR, the TCRdb table keeps only in-frame clones and is missing some. The sample yields 25,000 or so clones, roughly 71% seen once. Sequenced input: lung tumor tissue. The receptors shown here come from a human donor with non-small cell lung cancer.

V gene TRBV7-2 combines with J gene TRBJ2-2; D possibly uses TRBD1 or TRBD2 (5 bases each). The CDR3 is 13 amino acids. V lost 4 bases and J 5 bases, leaving 8 bases between the germline ends. Germline loops: CDR1 SGHTA, CDR2 FQGNSA. Written as DNA, the CDR3 is TGTGCCAGCAGCTCCTGGGGGACCGGGGAGCTGTTTTTT. It encodes CASSSWGTGELFF.

This chain uses TRBV11-2 with TRBJ2-5; tentative D call: TRBD2 (5 bases). The end of the DNA aligns better with TRBJ2-7, so the J call may be wrong. The CDR3 is made up of 13 amino acids. Germline CDR1 is SGHAT and CDR2 is FQNNGV. CDR3 sequence (DNA): TGTGCCAGCAGTTCCACCCGACTATTCGAGCAGTACTTC. The encoded protein is CASSSTRLFEQYF.

In this sample, this clone turned up a few times. The chain links TRBV2 to TRBJ1-5; a weak D match, TRBD1 (6 bases). This CDR3 comprises 17 residues. Trimming stripped 7 bases from V and 9 bases from J, with 28 bases between. CDR1 is SNHLY, CDR2 FYNNEI, per germline. The CDR3 protein is CASNGGGMQGVIWPQHF. DNA for the CDR3: TGTGCCAGCAATGGGGGCGGAATGCAGGGAGTTATTTGGCCCCAGCATTTT. The complete variable domain, with remaining parts taken from reference TRBV2 and TRBJ1-5, reads EPEVTQTPSHQVTQMGQEVILRCVPISNHLYFYWYRQILGQKVEFLVSFYNNEISEKSEIFDDQFSVERPDGSNFTLKIRSTKLEDSAMYFCASNGGGMQGVIWPQHFGDGTRLSIL.

A few counts support this clone. The V and J genes are TRBV11-2 and TRBJ2-5; D gene unclear. This CDR3 is 13 amino acids long. Germline-derived CDR1 and CDR2 are SGHAT and FQNNGV. V dropped 5 bases and J dropped 2 bases, with 9 bases sitting between them. In DNA form, the CDR3 reads TGTGCCAGCAGCCCATGGGTTCAAGAGACCCAGTACTTC. Translating gives CASSPWVQETQYF. Full variable domain (missing parts from reference TRBV11-2 and TRBJ2-5): EAGVAQSPRYKIIEKRQSVAFWCNPISGHATLYWYQQILGQGPKLLIQFQNNGVVDDSQLPKDRFSAERLKGVDSTLKIQPAKLEDSAVYLCASSPWVQETQYFGPGTRLLVL.

The rearrangement joins TRBV4-2 to TRBJ2-5; 10 bases align to TRBD1. V dropped 0 bases and J dropped 5; count of bases not matched to a gene: 6. CDR1 is LGHNA, CDR2 YNFKEQ, per germline. The CDR3 consists of 16 residues. The chain's CDR3 is CASSQEGDRGIETQYF. For the CDR3, the DNA is TGTGCCAGCAGCCAAGAGGGGGACAGGGGTATTGAGACCCAGTACTTC.

The chain uses TRBV27 and TRBJ2-1; 10 bases fit TRBD2. CDR1 is MNHEY, CDR2 SMNVEV, per germline (reference sequence). Trimming cost V 3 bases and J 9 bases; bases outside gene matches: 8. CDR3 length: 15 residues. CDR3 sequence reads: CASSFLSGRDGEQFF. DNA of the CDR3: TGTGCCAGCAGTTTTTTGAGCGGGAGGGATGGTGAGCAGTTCTTC.

The chain is built from TRBV18 and TRBJ2-3, with no clear D. Trimming shortened V by 2 bases and J by 3 bases, and 3 bases separated the two germline ends. Per germline, CDR1 KGHSH and CDR2 LQKENI. The CDR3 has 12 residues. CDR3 nucleotides: TGTGCCAGCTCACCAGGGACAGATACGCAGTATTTT. Residues: CASSPGTDTQYF.

This chain links TRBV5-1 with TRBJ2-5, with a tentative D call TRBD1 (7 bases). CDR1 and CDR2 (germline): SGHRS, YFSETQ. The CDR3 totals 16 residues. V lost 0 bases and J lost 9, with 21 bases in between. CDR3 sequence (DNA): TGCGCCAGCAGCTTGGCTTTGGAGCGGGCCAGGGGGGCCCAGTACTTC. Translating gives CASSLALERARGAQYF. Looking up the rest from reference TRBV5-1 and TRBJ2-5 gives the full variable domain: KAGVTQTPRYLIKTRGQQVTLSCSPISGHRSVSWYQQTPGQGLQFLFEYFSETQRNKGNFPGRFSGRQFSNSRSEMNVSTLELGDSALYLCASSLALERARGAQYFGPGTRLLVL.

This clone was observed a single time. CDR3 residues: CASRLAGGLRELFF. As DNA, the CDR3 is TGTGCCAGCCGACTAGCGGGAGGTCTGAGGGAGCTGTTTTTT. V and J are TRBV19 and TRBJ2-2; TRBD2 matches 13 bases. Unmatched junction bases numbered 7, after V lost 9 bases and J lost 9 bases. Germline V gene lookup returns CDR1 LNHDA and CDR2 SQIVND (reference sequence). This CDR3 contains 14 residues. Together with reference TRBV19 and TRBJ2-2, the CDR3 gives the full variable domain: DGGITQSPKYLFRKEGQNVTLSCEQNLNHDAMYWYRQDPGQGLRLIYYSQIVNDFQKGDIAEGYSVSREKKESFPLTVTSAQKNPTAFYLCASRLAGGLRELFFGEGSRLTVL.

The chain couples TRBV30 to TRBJ2-2; 7 bases fit TRBD2. Germline loops: CDR1 GTSNPN, CDR2 SVGIG (reference sequence). CDR3 length: 14 residues. V dropped 1 base and J dropped 6; count of bases not matched to a gene: 5. In DNA, the CDR3 is TGTGCCTGGAGTGGGGGGGGATGGGCCGGGGAGCTGTTTTTT. Protein: CAWSGGGWAGELFF.

The V and J genes are TRBV6-1 and TRBJ2-7, with TRBD2 matching 11 bases. The CDR3 has 14 residues. Per the germline V gene, CDR1 is MNHNS and CDR2 is SASEGT. With 5 bases clipped from V and 5 bases from J, the junction kept 5 bases outside the gene matches. In DNA, the CDR3 is TGTGCCAGCAGTCAACTAGCGGGAGAAAACGAGCAGTACTTC. Translating it yields CASSQLAGENEQYF.

The chain uses TRBV2 and TRBJ2-5; D not certain. V gave up 3 bases and J gave up 4 bases, with 12 bases separating them. CDR3 length equals 14 residues. Germline CDR1 is SNHLY and CDR2 is FYNNEI. CDR3 residues: CASSDPLYAETQYF. The CDR3 DNA sequence: TGTGCCAGCAGTGATCCCCTCTATGCAGAGACCCAGTACTTC.

V and J are TRBV30 and TRBJ1-3, with D maybe TRBD1 (5 bases). Trimming removed 4 bases at V and 0 bases at J, with 19 bases between. The CDR3 has 17 residues. Germline CDR1 reads GTSNPN; CDR2 reads SVGIG (reference sequence). The CDR3 loop reads CAWMGRANLISGNTIYF. CDR3 sequence (DNA): TGTGCCTGGATGGGCAGGGCCAACCTCATCTCTGGAAACACCATATATTTT.

This clone rates as medium-sized. The same CDR3 can be traced to other DNA sequences in this sample. The V and J genes are TRBV18 and TRBJ2-1; 7 nucleotides match TRBD1. CDR1 KGHSH and CDR2 LQKENI come from the germline V gene. After removal of 6 bases from V and 3 bases from J, the junction contained 5 bases not matched to a gene. This CDR3 has 14 residues. This chain's CDR3 is CASSTTGFYNEQFF. The CDR3 DNA is TGTGCCAGCTCCACGACAGGGTTCTACAATGAGCAGTTCTTC. The full variable domain, in which reference TRBV18 and TRBJ2-1 provide the parts outside the CDR3, is NAGVMQNPRHLVRRRGQEARLRCSPMKGHSHVYWYRQLPEEGLKFMVYLQKENIIDESGMPKERFSAEFPKEGPSILRIQQVVRGDSAAYFCASSTTGFYNEQFFGPGTRLTVL.

This clone has a handful of counts. The chain recombines TRBV19 with TRBJ1-1; D unresolved. V lost 7 bases, J lost 4 bases, and 10 bases lay in between. Germline CDR1 reads LNHDA; CDR2 reads SQIVND (reference sequence). This CDR3 has 12 residues. The CDR3 DNA follows: TGTGCCAGTATGGGTCGTCGCACTGAAGCTTTCTTT. This sequence encodes CASMGRRTEAFF.

This clone showed up just a few times. The chain links TRBV28 to TRBJ2-7, with TRBD1 matching over 9 bases. V lost 5 bases, J lost 7 bases, and 9 bases stayed unmatched. The germline gives CDR1 MDHEN, CDR2 SYDVKM. The length of the CDR3 is 14 residues. The CDR3 region has the DNA TGTGCCAGCAGTACACCGGGACAGGGCCGGGAGCAGTACTTC. The encoded protein is CASSTPGQGREQYF.

This clone came up a few times. The chain is built from TRBV2 and TRBJ2-3, with D perhaps given as TRBD1 or TRBD2 (5 bases each). The CDR3 contains 16 residues. Germline V gives CDR1 SNHLY, CDR2 FYNNEI. V dropped 6 bases and J dropped 7 bases, with 23 bases sitting between them. The CDR3 DNA is TGTGCCAGCAGGAGATCCGGGACCTCAGGTGTGAATACGCAGTATTTT. It translates to CASRRSGTSGVNTQYF.

The sample holds a few counts of this clone. The chain combines TRBV7-8 with TRBJ2-1, with 7 bases that match TRBD2. This CDR3 spans 16 amino acids. Germline V CDR1 and CDR2: SGHVS, FQNEAQ. Trimming cost V 0 bases and J 4 bases; bases outside gene matches: 6. The chain's CDR3 is CASSLAGWEGYNEQFF. CDR3 nucleotide sequence: TGTGCCAGCAGCTTAGCGGGCTGGGAGGGATACAATGAGCAGTTCTTC.

A few counts support this clone. J is TRBJ2-3 and V is TRBV11-2; no reliable D call. Germline V gene sequence: CDR1 SGHAT, CDR2 FQNNGV. Trimming removed 5 bases from V and 9 bases from J, with 9 bases in between. The CDR3 has 11 residues. In DNA, the CDR3 is TGTGCCAGCAGCCAGATCGAGACGCAGTATTTT. Translation: CASSQIETQYF.

The rearrangement uses TRBV7-6 and TRBJ2-1; D possibly corresponds to TRBD1 (5 bases). The CDR3 length is 14 residues. Trimming removed 0 bases at V and 11 bases at J, with 14 bases between. The germline V gene has CDR1 SGHVS and CDR2 FNYEAQ. The DNA of the CDR3 is TGTGCCAGCAGCTTAGCGATTGGCGTGGGGCAGCAGTTCTTC. Amino acids: CASSLAIGVGQQFF.

This clone appeared a few times. J is TRBJ2-7 and V is TRBV29-1, with 8 bases fitting TRBD1. This CDR3 has 12 amino acids. From germline, CDR1 is SQVTM and CDR2 ANQGSEA. V trimming: 7 bases; J trimming: 1 base; junction bases outside the gene matches: 3. This CDR3 reads CSAGQDSYEQYF. CDR3 sequence (DNA): TGCAGCGCGGGACAGGATTCCTACGAGCAGTACTTC.

The genes are TRBV6-4 and TRBJ1-2, with 8 bases matching TRBD1. The germline CDR1 and CDR2 sequences are MRHNA and SNTAGT. The V segment lost 5 bases and the J segment 6 bases; nucleotides outside the gene matches: 11. The CDR3 has 15 amino acids. This CDR3 reads CASSPAMDRADGYTF. The CDR3 region has the DNA TGTGCCAGCAGTCCCGCTATGGACAGGGCGGATGGCTACACCTTC.

The J gene is TRBJ1-2, the V gene TRBV7-9; D gene unclear. V dropped 6 bases and J dropped 4 bases, with 21 bases sitting between them. This CDR3 region has 16 residues. Germline CDR1 is SEHNR and CDR2 is FQNEAQ (reference sequence). In DNA form, the CDR3 reads TGTGCCAGCAGTCCCGCGAATAGCCCTGGAACCTATGGCTACACCTTC. Its protein product is CASSPANSPGTYGYTF.